This T cell receptor (beta chain) was profiled in a study of OX40 agonist ivuxolimab in advanced cancers. Notes on the research overall: Ivuxolimab was a fully human IgG2 agonistic monoclonal antibody targeting the costimulatory receptor OX40 (CD134). Among the approximately 50 dose-escalation patients, about 20 had hepatocellular carcinoma, about 15 melanoma, 9 renal cell carcinoma and 9 head and neck cancer. Partial responses occurred in three dose-escalation patients, of whom one had hepatocellular carcinoma and two had cutaneous melanoma. Intravenous ivuxolimab was administered to patients every 2 weeks at six dose levels: 0.01, 0.1, 0.3, 1.5, 3 and 10 mg/kg. The point of sequencing TCRbeta in the periphery was to test whether ivuxolimab changed TCR sequence diversity and drove clonal T-cell expansion. In the dose-escalation cohort, 70% to 85% of patients were male, and the mean age was around 60 years, with a range of 23 to 79. The monotherapy dose-escalation portion (N of about 47 patients) of the phase I ivuxolimab trial is reported in the paper. Patients were allowed to have had prior anti-PD-1, anti-PD-L1 or anti-CTLA-4 therapy, and less than 45% of the dose-escalation patients had previously received checkpoint inhibitors. The paper's findings and limits, for the study overall: At doses of 0.1 to 3.0 mg/kg, clonal expansion of both CD4+ and CD8+ blood T cells was observed from baseline to week 6. Which antigens the clonally expanded peripheral T cells were specific for was not determined. In the 0.1-3.0 mg/kg groups, partial responders were among the patients with the lowest normalized peripheral clonal expansion, particularly in CD8+ T cells. Low levels of normalized T-cell clonal expansion were also shown by some nonresponding patients. After ivuxolimab, more expanded clones were found on average in CD8+ T cells than in CD4+ T cells.

Genomic DNA was isolated from the sorted cells so that the TCRbeta CDR3 region could be sequenced. The immunoSEQ Assay was used for sequencing of TCRbeta CDR3 regions. Sourced from immuneACCESS, this table was stored by TCRdb with only in-frame sequences that have V and J called. A share of the clones is absent; for the studies checked, an unresolved V gene accounts for under half, and the remainder has no known explanation. The sample contains about 100,000 clones, about 90% of them found a single time. Together, the top ten hold around 1.6% of the sample. The trial excluded patients who had a history of autoimmune disease or were on systemic immunosuppression. Peripheral blood for TCR sequencing was collected from all dose cohorts at baseline, on cycle 4 day 1, and on cycle 7 day 1. The samples were drawn from a first-in-human, open-label, multicenter phase I dose-escalation trial of ivuxolimab. Adults with locally advanced or metastatic melanoma, renal cell carcinoma, hepatocellular carcinoma or head and neck squamous cell carcinoma were enrolled in the trial. Before TCR sequencing, CD4+ and CD8+ T cells were separately sorted from peripheral blood.

The CDR3 sequence holds 14 residues, the cysteine and phenylalanine included. The sequence is cut down to CDR3 DNA, 42 bases in frame from base 1. Via the germline V gene, CDR1 is SGHAT and CDR2 FQNNGV. Trimming removed 4 bases from V and 7 bases from J, leaving 14 bases between the germline ends. In regard to this clone: Its antigen specificity is not known. No base-level quality is on record; no much larger clone is a single base apart.

This sequence uses TRBV11-2 and TRBJ2-1, with TRBD2 as a weak D call on 6 bases. The clonotype was recovered from an adult with an advanced solid tumor such as melanoma, head and neck, liver or kidney cancer. This material consisted of CD4+ or CD8+ T cells sorted from blood, taken in a trial of the OX40 agonist ivuxolimab. The bases read TGTGCCAGCAGCTCCCGGGCGGGGATTAATGAGCAGTTCTTC. Translated, this gives CASSSRAGINEQFF.